This T cell receptor beta chain was found in a study of shared clonotypes between healthy human individuals. About the study: Donors were two women and a few men aged 18 to 49. Study-wide findings and caveats: Clonotype sharing across donors was expected to vary with sequencing depth.

Germline assignment: CDR1 SEHNR and CDR2 FQNEAQ (reference sequence). The V gene end was trimmed by 8 bases and the J gene end by 1 base; junction bases not matched to a gene: 11. CDR3 size: 15 residues. Recent acute infections and vaccinations were absent in the healthy HIV-negative adult donors. The authors divided CD4+ cells into CD45RA+ naive and CD45RA-negative memory subsets. For this clone: The antigen remains unidentified.

Clones were read by immunoSEQ multiplex PCR, and TCRdb kept only the in-frame ones, dropping some. The top ten hold 0.55% to 0.7% of the sample, which has 1 million to 1.3 million clones, about 84% seen once. The sequence derives from a man younger than 35 in good health. Some clones in this sample may be carry-over from other donors' samples. Sequences were obtained from memory CD4+ T cells from PBMCs. Regarding subset: CD45RA-negative fraction. This chain links TRBV7-9 with TRBJ2-7; 7 bases match TRBD1. This CDR3 reads CASRKTGTVSYEQYF. The CDR3, as DNA: TGTGCCAGCCGCAAAACCGGGACAGTATCCTACGAGCAGTACTTC. The full variable domain, with the rest looked up from reference TRBV7-9 and TRBJ2-7, is DTGVSQNPRHKITKRGQNVTFRCDPISEHNRLYWYRQTLGQGPEFLTYFQNEAQLEKSRLLSDRFSAERPKGSFSTLEIQRTEQGDSAMYLCASRKTGTVSYEQYFGPGTRLTVT.